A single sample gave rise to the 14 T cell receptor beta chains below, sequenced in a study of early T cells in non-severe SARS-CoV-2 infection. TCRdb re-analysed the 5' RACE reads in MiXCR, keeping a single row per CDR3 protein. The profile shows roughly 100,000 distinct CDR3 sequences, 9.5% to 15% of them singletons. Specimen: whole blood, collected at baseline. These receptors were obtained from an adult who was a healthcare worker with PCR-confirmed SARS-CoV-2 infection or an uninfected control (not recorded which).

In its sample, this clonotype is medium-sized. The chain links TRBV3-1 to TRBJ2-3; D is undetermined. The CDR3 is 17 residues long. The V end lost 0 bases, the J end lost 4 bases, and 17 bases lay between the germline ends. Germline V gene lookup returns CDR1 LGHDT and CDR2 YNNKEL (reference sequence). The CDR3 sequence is CASSQDPMGLEADTQYF. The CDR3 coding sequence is TGTGCCAGCAGCCAAGATCCGATGGGATTAGAGGCAGATACGCAGTATTTT.

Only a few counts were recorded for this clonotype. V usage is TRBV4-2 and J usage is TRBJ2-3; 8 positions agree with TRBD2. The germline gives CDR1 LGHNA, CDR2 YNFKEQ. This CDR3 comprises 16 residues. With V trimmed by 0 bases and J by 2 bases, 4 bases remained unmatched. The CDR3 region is CASSQDSRGDTDTQYF. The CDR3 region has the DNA TGTGCCAGCAGCCAAGACTCGCGGGGGGACACAGATACGCAGTATTTT.

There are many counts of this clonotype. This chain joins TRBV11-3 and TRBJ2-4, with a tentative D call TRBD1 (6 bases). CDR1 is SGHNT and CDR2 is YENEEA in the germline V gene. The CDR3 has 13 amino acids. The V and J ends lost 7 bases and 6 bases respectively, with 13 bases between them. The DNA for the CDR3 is TGTGCCAGCACAAGAACAGGGTCAAACATTCAGTACTTC. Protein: CASTRTGSNIQYF.

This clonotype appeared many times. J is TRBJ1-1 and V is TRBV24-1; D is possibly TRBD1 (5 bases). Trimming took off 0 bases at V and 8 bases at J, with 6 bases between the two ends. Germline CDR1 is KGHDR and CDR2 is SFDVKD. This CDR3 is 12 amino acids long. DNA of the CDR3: TGTGCCACCAGTGATTTGAAGGGGGAAGCTTTCTTT. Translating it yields CATSDLKGEAFF.

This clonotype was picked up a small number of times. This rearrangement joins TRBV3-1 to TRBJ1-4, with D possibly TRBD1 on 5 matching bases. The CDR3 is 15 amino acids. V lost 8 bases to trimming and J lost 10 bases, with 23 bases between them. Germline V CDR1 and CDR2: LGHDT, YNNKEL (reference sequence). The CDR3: CASRQGVDLFGKLFF. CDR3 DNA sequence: TGTGCCAGCCGGCAGGGAGTCGATTTGTTCGGAAAACTGTTTTTT.

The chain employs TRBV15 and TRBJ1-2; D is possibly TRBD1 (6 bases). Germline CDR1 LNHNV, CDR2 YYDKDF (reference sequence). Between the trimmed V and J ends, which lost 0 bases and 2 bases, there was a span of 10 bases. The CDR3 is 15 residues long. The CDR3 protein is CATSREQGQNYGYTF. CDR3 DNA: TGTGCCACCAGCAGAGAGCAGGGGCAGAACTATGGCTACACCTTC.

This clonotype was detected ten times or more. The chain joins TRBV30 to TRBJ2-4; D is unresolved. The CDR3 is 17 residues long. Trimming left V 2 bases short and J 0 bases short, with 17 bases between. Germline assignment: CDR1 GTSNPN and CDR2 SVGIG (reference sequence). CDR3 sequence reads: CAWSLGSLVLAKNIQYF. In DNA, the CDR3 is TGTGCCTGGAGTCTAGGAAGCCTAGTTTTAGCCAAAAACATTCAGTACTTC.

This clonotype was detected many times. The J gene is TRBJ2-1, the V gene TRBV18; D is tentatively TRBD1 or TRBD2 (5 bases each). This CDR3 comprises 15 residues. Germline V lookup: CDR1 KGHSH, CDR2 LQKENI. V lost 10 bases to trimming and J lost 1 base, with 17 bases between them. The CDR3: CATRRRDGSYNEQFF. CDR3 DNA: TGTGCCACCCGGCGAAGGGACGGGTCCTACAATGAGCAGTTCTTC.

This CDR3 reads CASKSQGAKNIQYF. CDR3 in DNA: TGTGCCAGCAAATCCCAGGGGGCCAAAAACATTCAGTACTTC. The chain joins TRBV3-1 to TRBJ2-4; D is possibly TRBD1 (6 bases). CDR1 LGHDT and CDR2 YNNKEL come from the germline V gene (reference sequence). The V end was cut by 7 bases, the J end by 1 base, with 11 bases between. This CDR3 contains 14 residues.

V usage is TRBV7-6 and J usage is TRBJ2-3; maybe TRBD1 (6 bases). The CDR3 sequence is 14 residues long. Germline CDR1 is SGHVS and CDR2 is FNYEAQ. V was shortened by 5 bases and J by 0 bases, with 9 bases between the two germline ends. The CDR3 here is CASSQGPSTDTQYF. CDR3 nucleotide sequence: TGTGCCAGCAGCCAGGGGCCTAGCACAGATACGCAGTATTTT.

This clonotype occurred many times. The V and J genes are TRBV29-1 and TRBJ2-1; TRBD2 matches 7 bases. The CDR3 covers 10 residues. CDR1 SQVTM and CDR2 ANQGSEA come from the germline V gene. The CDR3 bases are TGCATGGGGGGAGGGAATGAGCAGTTCTTC. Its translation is CMGGGNEQFF.

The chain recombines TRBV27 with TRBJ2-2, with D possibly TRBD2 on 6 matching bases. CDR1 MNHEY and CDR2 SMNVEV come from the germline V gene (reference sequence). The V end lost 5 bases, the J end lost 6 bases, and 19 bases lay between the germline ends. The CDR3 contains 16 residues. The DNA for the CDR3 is TGTGCCAGCAGTCGGTGGAGGGGAATAGACGCCGGGGAGCTGTTTTTT. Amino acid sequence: CASSRWRGIDAGELFF.

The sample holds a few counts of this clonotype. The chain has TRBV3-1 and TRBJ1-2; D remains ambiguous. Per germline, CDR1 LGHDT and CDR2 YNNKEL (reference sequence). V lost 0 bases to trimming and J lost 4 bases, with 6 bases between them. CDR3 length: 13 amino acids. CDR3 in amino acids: CASSQEGSYGYTF. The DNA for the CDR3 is TGTGCCAGCAGCCAAGAAGGGTCCTATGGCTACACCTTC.

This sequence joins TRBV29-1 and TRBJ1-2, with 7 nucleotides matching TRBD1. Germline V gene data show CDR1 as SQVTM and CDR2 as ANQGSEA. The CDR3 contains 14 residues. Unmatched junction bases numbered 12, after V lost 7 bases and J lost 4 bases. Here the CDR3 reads CSAGGGQVFYGYTF. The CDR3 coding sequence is TGCAGCGCAGGGGGAGGGCAGGTCTTCTATGGCTACACCTTC.